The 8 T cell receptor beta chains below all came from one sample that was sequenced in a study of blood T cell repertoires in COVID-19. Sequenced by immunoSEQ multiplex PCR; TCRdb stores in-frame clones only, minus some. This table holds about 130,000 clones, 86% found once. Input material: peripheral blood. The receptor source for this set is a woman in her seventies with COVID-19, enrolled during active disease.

The CDR3 loop is CASSFADSYEQYF. CDR3 bases: TGTGCCAGCAGTTTCGCAGACTCCTACGAGCAGTACTTC. The chain has TRBV28 and TRBJ2-7; D not certain. The CDR3 length is 13 residues. V lost 3 bases and J lost 0, with 6 bases in between. Germline CDR1 reads MDHEN; CDR2 reads SYDVKM. The full variable domain, its missing parts supplied by reference TRBV28 and TRBJ2-7, is DVKVTQSSRYLVKRTGEKVFLECVQDMDHENMFWYRQDPGLGLRLIYFSYDVKMKEKGDIPEGYSVSREKKERFSLILESASTNQTSMYLCASSFADSYEQYFGPGTRLTVT.

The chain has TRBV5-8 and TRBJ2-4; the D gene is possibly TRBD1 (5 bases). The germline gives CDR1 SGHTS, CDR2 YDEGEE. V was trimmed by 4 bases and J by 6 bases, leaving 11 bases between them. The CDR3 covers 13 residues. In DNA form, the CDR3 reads TGTGCCAGCAGCGTAGGGGTCTCAAACATTCAGTACTTC. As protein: CASSVGVSNIQYF.

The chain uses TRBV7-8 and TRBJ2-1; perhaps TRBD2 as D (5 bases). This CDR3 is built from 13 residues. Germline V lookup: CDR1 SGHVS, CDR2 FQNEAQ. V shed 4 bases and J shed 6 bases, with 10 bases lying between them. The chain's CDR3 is CASSSRAFNEQFF. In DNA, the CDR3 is TGTGCCAGCAGCTCGAGGGCCTTCAATGAGCAGTTCTTC.

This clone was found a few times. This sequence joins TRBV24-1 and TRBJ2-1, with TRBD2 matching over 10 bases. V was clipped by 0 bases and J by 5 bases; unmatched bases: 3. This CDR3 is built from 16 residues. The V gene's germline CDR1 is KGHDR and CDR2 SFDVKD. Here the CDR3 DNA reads TGTGCCACCAGTGATTTGACTAGCGGGGAGAACAATGAGCAGTTCTTC. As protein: CATSDLTSGENNEQFF.

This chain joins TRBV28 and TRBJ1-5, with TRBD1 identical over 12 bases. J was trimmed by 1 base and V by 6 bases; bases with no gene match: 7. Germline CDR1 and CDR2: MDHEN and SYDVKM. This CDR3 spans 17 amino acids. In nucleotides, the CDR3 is TGTGCCAGCAGCCGGGACAGGGGGCTCGGGAGCAATCAGCCCCAGCATTTT. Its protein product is CASSRDRGLGSNQPQHF.

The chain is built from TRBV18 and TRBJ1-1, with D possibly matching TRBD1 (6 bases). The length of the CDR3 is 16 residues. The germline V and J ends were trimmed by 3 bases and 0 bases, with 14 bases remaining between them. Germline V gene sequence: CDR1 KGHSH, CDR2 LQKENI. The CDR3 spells CASSPTLGQLNTEAFF. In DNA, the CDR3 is TGTGCCAGCTCACCCACCCTCGGACAGCTGAACACTGAAGCTTTCTTT.

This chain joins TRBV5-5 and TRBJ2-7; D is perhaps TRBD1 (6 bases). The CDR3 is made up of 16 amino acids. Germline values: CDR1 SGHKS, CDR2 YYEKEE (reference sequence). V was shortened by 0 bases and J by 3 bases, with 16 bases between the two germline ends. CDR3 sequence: CASSLAEVGRGYEQYF. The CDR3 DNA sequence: TGTGCCAGCAGCTTGGCCGAAGTGGGCAGGGGCTACGAGCAGTACTTC.

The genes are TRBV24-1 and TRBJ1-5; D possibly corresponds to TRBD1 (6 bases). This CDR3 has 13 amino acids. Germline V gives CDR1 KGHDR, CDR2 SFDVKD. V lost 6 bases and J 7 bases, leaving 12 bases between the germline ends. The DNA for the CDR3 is TGTGCCACCAGTAGGGCAGGGGAACAGCCCCAGCATTTT. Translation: CATSRAGEQPQHF.